The clone carrying this T cell receptor beta chain has only a few counts. Its antigen remains unknown. The data were obtained in a study of T cells in Graves' hyperthyroidism and ophthalmopathy. Whole-study results and caveats: Within blood appeared most thyroid clonotypes that had expanded above 0.001.

V gave up 1 base and J gave up 7 bases, with 17 bases separating them. The V gene's germline CDR1 is SGHTA and CDR2 FQGNSA. The CDR3 totals 15 residues. Amplified TCR beta CDR3 regions came from RNA transcripts. The study used the HTBI primer set for a first-round RT-PCR of the TCR CDR3. One entry per CDR3 protein, called by TCRdb with MiXCR from the multiplex PCR reads. This table holds some 800,000 distinct CDR3 sequences, 38% found once. Uncontrolled infections, other autoimmune diseases, pregnancy or lactation led to exclusion of patients. The receptor was derived from a man between 18 and 35 years old with Graves' hyperthyroidism. The V call is TRBV7-2, the J call TRBJ2-7, with unresolved D. Sequencing was done on a sample of blood. The CDR3 DNA follows: TGTGCCAGCAGCTTAGGGGTAGAGGCGACGGAGGAGCAGTACTTC. As protein: CASSLGVEATEEQYF.